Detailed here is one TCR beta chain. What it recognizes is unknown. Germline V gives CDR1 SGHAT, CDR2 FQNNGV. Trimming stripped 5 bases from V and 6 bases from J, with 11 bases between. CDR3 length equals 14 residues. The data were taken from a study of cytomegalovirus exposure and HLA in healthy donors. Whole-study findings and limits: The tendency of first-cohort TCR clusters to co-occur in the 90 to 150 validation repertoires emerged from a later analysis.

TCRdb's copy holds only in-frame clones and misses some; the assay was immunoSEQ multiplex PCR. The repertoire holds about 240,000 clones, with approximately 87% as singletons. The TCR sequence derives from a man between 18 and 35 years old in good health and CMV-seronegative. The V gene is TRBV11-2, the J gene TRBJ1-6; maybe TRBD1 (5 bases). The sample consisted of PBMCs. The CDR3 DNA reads TGTGCCAGCAGCCCAGGGCAGACTAATTCACCCCTCCACTTT. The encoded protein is CASSPGQTNSPLHF.